The rows below give T cell receptor beta chains drawn from one sample of a study of spatial heterogeneity in lung cancer. A single record per CDR3 protein comes from TCRdb applying MiXCR to the 5' RACE reads. The data contain some 23,000 distinct CDR3 sequences, about 9.3% of them singletons. The source material was lung tumor tissue, sampled at surgery. These receptors were obtained from a male donor with early-stage non-small cell lung cancer. Each CDR3 is given with its conserved first and last residue. D genes are given only for firm matches. Part of the rows lack a size; the others show once, few, many or a class for expanded clones.

clone_size	d_call	v_call	j_call	cdr3_length	cdr3_aa	cdr3_nt
NA	TRBD2	TRBV20-1	TRBJ2-2	16	CSAPPLAGHGTGELFF	TGCAGTGCTCCTCCTTTAGCGGGACATGGCACCGGGGAGCTGTTTTTT
many	NA	TRBV6-1	TRBJ2-7	15	CASSVIGPPSYEQYF	TGTGCCAGCAGTGTCATCGGTCCCCCCTCCTACGAGCAGTACTTC
many	TRBD1	TRBV28	TRBJ1-5	16	CASSFPGQGVNQPQHF	TGTGCCAGCAGTTTTCCGGGACAGGGGGTCAATCAGCCCCAGCATTTT
many	NA	TRBV5-1	TRBJ2-5	18	CASSLFPPKDGRLETQYF	TGCGCCAGCAGCTTGTTTCCCCCAAAGGATGGCAGGCTGGAGACCCAGTACTTC
many	TRBD2	TRBV10-3	TRBJ2-3	15	CAISSSSGTTDTQYF	TGTGCCATCAGTTCCTCTAGCGGGACGACAGATACGCAGTATTTT
many	NA	TRBV27	TRBJ2-7	12	CASSLSGGEQYF	TGTGCCAGCAGTTTATCAGGGGGCGAGCAGTACTTC
few	NA	TRBV5-6	TRBJ2-7	12	CASNLWGYEQYF	TGTGCCAGCAACTTATGGGGTTACGAGCAGTACTTC
few	TRBD1	TRBV15	TRBJ2-2	17	CATSNPSGQGLTGELFF	TGTGCCACCAGCAATCCTTCGGGACAGGGGTTAACCGGGGAGCTGTTTTTT
NA	NA	TRBV9	TRBJ2-6	18	CASSVGYGLGAGANVLTF	TGTGCCAGCAGCGTAGGTTATGGATTGGGGGCTGGGGCCAACGTCCTGACTTTC
many	TRBD1	TRBV6-2/TRBV6-3	TRBJ2-5	15	CASSPGTGGAETQYF	TGTGCCAGCAGCCCGGGGACAGGGGGCGCGGAGACCCAGTACTTC
many	NA	TRBV3-2	TRBJ2-7	16	CASSRQLRDTSYEQYF	TGTGCCAGCAGCCGCCAATTGAGGGACACCTCCTACGAGCAGTACTTC
medium-sized	NA	TRBV28	TRBJ1-2	13	CASSLPAGAGYTF	TGTGCCAGCAGTTTGCCCGCGGGGGCTGGCTACACCTTC
many	NA	TRBV27	TRBJ2-3	15	CASSSLTRVTHTQYF	TGTGCCAGCAGTTCCCTAACGCGGGTTACTCATACGCAGTATTTT
many	TRBD1	TRBV5-6	TRBJ1-2	15	CASRLRQGFNYGYTF	TGTGCCAGCAGGCTCAGACAGGGCTTTAACTATGGCTACACCTTC
few	NA	TRBV3-1	TRBJ2-7	14	CASSQGYSDYEQYF	TGTGCCAGCAGCCAGGGATATTCGGACTACGAGCAGTACTTC
many	NA	TRBV15	TRBJ2-3	15	CATSRDLETAFPQYF	TGTGCCACCAGCAGAGATCTCGAGACAGCTTTCCCGCAGTATTTT
NA	NA	TRBV5-1	TRBJ2-3	16	CASSLRFVVNTDTQYF	TGCGCCAGCAGCTTGCGGTTTGTTGTCAACACAGATACGCAGTATTTT
many	NA	TRBV6-5	TRBJ2-7	12	CASRLGNREQYF	TGTGCCAGCAGACTAGGAAATCGCGAGCAGTACTTC
few	NA	TRBV19	TRBJ2-1	12	CASSTPWGEQFF	TGTGCCAGTAGTACCCCGTGGGGTGAGCAGTTCTTC
many	NA	TRBV12-3/TRBV12-4	TRBJ2-1	13	CASTSSTSNEQFF	TGTGCCAGCACCTCATCAACCAGCAATGAGCAGTTCTTC
many	NA	TRBV11-2	TRBJ1-1	15	CASSLDVTLNTEAFF	TGTGCCAGCAGCTTAGATGTAACGCTGAACACTGAAGCTTTCTTT
NA	NA	TRBV5-6	TRBJ2-2	17	CASSWGLSEANTGELFF	TGTGCCAGCAGCTGGGGGTTATCGGAGGCGAACACCGGGGAGCTGTTTTTT
many	NA	TRBV12-3/TRBV12-4	TRBJ2-6	14	CASRPRAGANVLTF	TGTGCCAGCAGGCCTAGGGCTGGGGCCAACGTCCTGACTTTC
few	TRBD2	TRBV6-2/TRBV6-3	TRBJ2-2	15	CASSSLLAYTGELFF	TGTGCCAGCAGTTCCCTACTAGCGTACACCGGGGAGCTGTTTTTT
few	NA	TRBV5-4	TRBJ1-1	14	CASSIQGVGAEAFF	TGTGCCAGCAGCATACAGGGTGTAGGGGCTGAAGCTTTCTTT
many	NA	TRBV6-7	TRBJ2-3	15	CASSYFKRSTDTQYF	TGTGCCAGCAGTTATTTTAAGAGATCCACAGATACGCAGTATTTT
many	TRBD1	TRBV19	TRBJ2-1	15	CASSTGDRGRDEQFF	TGTGCCAGCAGTACGGGGGACAGGGGACGCGATGAGCAGTTCTTC
few	NA	TRBV7-9	TRBJ1-5	14	CASRRDGGNQPQHF	TGTGCCAGCAGACGGGACGGCGGGAATCAGCCCCAGCATTTT
NA	NA	TRBV28	TRBJ2-1	17	CASSPPSGRGSYNEQFF	TGTGCCAGCAGTCCCCCCTCAGGCAGGGGATCCTACAATGAGCAGTTCTTC
many	NA	TRBV7-9	TRBJ1-4	15	CASSFEGGRGEKLFF	TGTGCCAGCAGCTTCGAAGGGGGGCGAGGGGAAAAACTGTTTTTT
many	TRBD2	TRBV7-2	TRBJ2-7	15	CASSYPGLAGGKQYF	TGTGCCAGCAGCTATCCGGGACTAGCGGGGGGGAAGCAGTACTTC
many	NA	TRBV28	TRBJ1-1	13	CASSYRRGTEAFF	TGTGCCAGCAGTTACAGGAGAGGCACTGAAGCTTTCTTT
once	TRBD1	TRBV5-4	TRBJ2-7	15	CASSSGTGNSYEQYF	TGTGCCAGCAGCTCCGGGACAGGGAATTCCTACGAGCAGTACTTC
NA	TRBD1	TRBV6-2/TRBV6-3	TRBJ1-5	14	CASSSQGVGQPQHF	TGTGCCAGCAGTTCTCAGGGGGTGGGTCAGCCCCAGCATTTT
NA	TRBD2	TRBV5-1	TRBJ2-3	15	CASSYRLARTDTQYF	TGCGCCAGCAGCTACAGACTAGCGCGCACAGATACGCAGTATTTT
many	NA	TRBV5-1	TRBJ2-3	15	CASSLTGLRSDTQYF	TGCGCCAGCAGCTTAACAGGTCTCAGATCAGATACGCAGTATTTT
many	NA	TRBV6-2/TRBV6-3	TRBJ1-2	13	CASSPHPSYGYTF	TGTGCCAGCAGTCCCCATCCCAGCTATGGCTACACCTTC
many	TRBD1	TRBV7-9	TRBJ2-4	17	CASSPWTGIFGKNIQYF	TGTGCCAGCAGCCCATGGACAGGGATTTTCGGGAAAAACATTCAGTACTTC
many	NA	TRBV7-8	TRBJ1-4	15	CASSLVRGLNEKLFF	TGTGCCAGCAGCTTAGTTCGGGGCCTTAATGAAAAACTGTTTTTT
many	NA	TRBV7-6	TRBJ1-1	15	CASSLHRVGYTEAFF	TGTGCCAGCAGCTTACACAGGGTAGGGTACACTGAAGCTTTCTTT